A single sample gave rise to the 4 T cell receptor beta chains below, sequenced in a study of PD-L1 blockade in urothelial cancer. Time point: pretreatment peripheral blood. Only in-frame clones appear in the TCRdb table, and some are missing; sequencing was by immunoSEQ multiplex PCR. In the table there are tens of thousands of clones, about four fifths of which are singletons. The specimen comprised PBMCs, sampled around atezolizumab (anti-PD-L1) treatment. The receptors were sampled from a woman aged 70 to 79 with urothelial cancer.

The V call is TRBV6-5, the J call TRBJ2-7; TRBD1 matches at 7 bases. Germline V gene sequence: CDR1 MNHEY, CDR2 SVGAGI. This CDR3 region has 14 residues. V gave up 4 bases and J gave up 7 bases; unmatched junction bases: 10. The CDR3 nucleotides read TGTGCCAGCAGTTCCGCGACAGGGATAAGGGAGCAGTACTTC. It codes for CASSSATGIREQYF.

V usage is TRBV4-1 and J usage is TRBJ2-1, with 8 nucleotides matching TRBD2. V lost 1 base to trimming and J lost 13 bases; unmatched junction nucleotides: 24. The CDR3 length is 19 residues. Germline V gives CDR1 MGHRA, CDR2 YSYEKL. The CDR3 DNA reads as TGCGCCAGCAGCCAAGGTCGGGGAAGGAGCGGGGGAGATGCGGTAGTACAGTTCTTC. Translating it yields CASSQGRGRSGGDAVVQFF.

In its sample, this clone was seen a few times. This chain joins TRBV6-5 and TRBJ2-7, with a tentative D call TRBD1 (6 bases). With 0 bases removed from V and 5 bases from J, the gap between germline ends came to 17 bases. The germline CDR1 and CDR2 sequences are MNHEY and SVGAGI. The CDR3 is made up of 16 amino acids. CDR3 amino acids: CASSYSTTGLLHEQYF. The CDR3 DNA sequence: TGTGCCAGCAGTTACTCAACAACAGGGCTTCTCCACGAGCAGTACTTC.

This clone showed up just once. V gene TRBV19 combines with J gene TRBJ2-5; D might be TRBD2 (5 bases). V was shortened by 3 bases and J by 0 bases, with 11 bases between the two germline ends. Germline-derived CDR1 and CDR2 are LNHDA and SQIVND (reference sequence). The CDR3 is 15 residues long. CDR3 DNA: TGTGCCAGTAGTATTCGGAGCGGTAACCAAGAGACCCAGTACTTC. Its translation is CASSIRSGNQETQYF.